These 23 T cell receptor beta chains share one sample of origin, sequenced in a study of Tregs in tolerant kidney transplant recipients. Assay: immunoSEQ multiplex PCR; the TCRdb copy retains only in-frame clones and omits some. The data hold 110,000 or so clones, with roughly 89% observed a single time. This sample comprised CD4+ T cells from blood, obtained before the transplant. These receptor sequences come from a human donor who received a combined kidney and bone marrow transplant.

The chain joins TRBV5-6 to TRBJ1-2; 8 positions agree with TRBD1. This CDR3 has 14 amino acids. Trimming removed 5 bases from V and 4 bases from J; junction bases left unmatched: 7. Germline-derived CDR1 and CDR2 are SGHDT and YYEEEE. CDR3 amino acids: CASRPDRGPYGYTF. The CDR3 DNA is TGTGCCAGCAGACCCGACAGGGGCCCCTATGGCTACACCTTC.

This clone counts as medium-sized. Other DNA variants within this sample encode the same CDR3. This chain links TRBV5-1 with TRBJ1-2; no definite D call. This CDR3 comprises 13 residues. CDR1 is SGHRS, CDR2 YFSETQ, per germline. The ends were cut back, 3 bases at V and 2 bases at J, with 8 bases in the middle. The CDR3 sequence is CASSSTVNYGYTF. CDR3 sequence (DNA): TGCGCCAGCAGCTCCACGGTCAACTATGGCTACACCTTC. The variable domain in full, with the rest retrieved from reference TRBV5-1 and TRBJ1-2, is KAGVTQTPRYLIKTRGQQVTLSCSPISGHRSVSWYQQTPGQGLQFLFEYFSETQRNKGNFPGRFSGRQFSNSRSEMNVSTLELGDSALYLCASSSTVNYGYTFGSGTRLTVV.

The chain joins TRBV7-8 to TRBJ2-7, with 7 bases lining up with TRBD2. This CDR3 is built from 15 residues. V shed 0 bases, J shed 1 base, and the junction held 3 bases outside the gene matches. Germline CDR1 and CDR2: SGHVS and FQNEAQ. Here the CDR3 reads CASSLAGGGSYEQYF. CDR3 sequence (DNA): TGTGCCAGCAGCTTAGCCGGGGGAGGGTCCTACGAGCAGTACTTC.

On this clone itself: Different DNA sequences within this sample yield the same CDR3. J is TRBJ1-5 and V is TRBV5-1; 8 positions match TRBD1. Germline V lookup: CDR1 SGHRS, CDR2 YFSETQ. The J segment lost 2 bases and the V segment lost 4 bases, leaving 2 bases of the junction unmatched. There are 14 residues in the CDR3. The DNA for the CDR3 is TGCGCCAGCAGCCCGGGACAGGGCAATCAGCCCCAGCATTTT. Its protein is CASSPGQGNQPQHF.

The J gene is TRBJ2-7, the V gene TRBV9, with 9 nucleotides matching TRBD1. Looked up from germline, CDR1 is SGDLS and CDR2 is YYNGEE. The CDR3 runs to 16 residues. With V trimmed by 4 bases and J by 5 bases, 13 bases remained unmatched. This CDR3 reads CASSRSPGTGTNEQYF. The CDR3 DNA reads TGTGCCAGCAGCCGTTCCCCCGGGACAGGGACCAACGAGCAGTACTTC.

The genes are TRBV18 and TRBJ1-3; D ambiguous. From germline, CDR1 is KGHSH and CDR2 LQKENI. Trimming shortened V by 4 bases and J by 0 bases, and 7 bases separated the two germline ends. This CDR3 contains 14 residues. The CDR3 DNA reads as TGTGCCAGCTCACACAGAGACTCTGGAAACACCATATATTTT. It yields the protein CASSHRDSGNTIYF.

In regard to this clone: The sample carries other DNA sequences with the same CDR3. V and J are TRBV2 and TRBJ1-5; TRBD1 matches 8 bases. The V gene end was trimmed by 6 bases and the J gene end by 4 bases; junction bases not matched to a gene: 2. Germline V CDR1 and CDR2: SNHLY, FYNNEI. The CDR3 totals 13 residues. The CDR3 DNA reads as TGTGCCAGCAGCCAGGGGGCGAATCAGCCCCAGCATTTT. Encoded protein: CASSQGANQPQHF.

The chain uses TRBV5-5 and TRBJ2-4; 10 bases line up with TRBD1. Germline V gene lookup returns CDR1 SGHKS and CDR2 YYEKEE (reference sequence). This CDR3 comprises 14 residues. Trimming took 6 bases from V and 5 from J; bases not matched to a gene: 5. CDR3 bases: TGTGCCAGCACCCGACAGGGGGCCCAAAACATTCAGTACTTC. Encoded protein: CASTRQGAQNIQYF.

The chain couples TRBV6-6 to TRBJ1-2, with a tentative D call TRBD1 (6 bases). V gave up 3 bases and J gave up 3 bases, with 14 bases separating them. CDR3 size: 15 residues. In germline, CDR1 is MNHNY, CDR2 SVGAGI (reference sequence). The CDR3, as DNA: TGTGCCAGCAGTTATCCCAAGGGGGGGGACTATGGCTACACCTTC. Protein sequence: CASSYPKGGDYGYTF.

This chain connects TRBV13 to TRBJ2-1, with TRBD2 identical over 9 bases. CDR1 and CDR2 from the germline V gene are PRHDT and FYEKMQ (reference sequence). The CDR3 consists of 15 residues. V lost 3 bases, J lost 4 bases, and 4 bases stayed unmatched. The CDR3 is CASSFSGGKYNEQFF. The CDR3 nucleotides read TGTGCCAGCAGCTTCAGCGGGGGGAAGTACAATGAGCAGTTCTTC.

The chain employs TRBV10-2 and TRBJ2-7; 11 positions agree with TRBD2. Germline CDR1 WSHSY, CDR2 SAAADI. The CDR3 is 14 amino acids. The V segment lost 7 bases and the J segment 2 bases; nucleotides outside the gene matches: 4. The CDR3 reads CASIGTSGTYEQYF. The CDR3 DNA reads as TGCGCCAGCATCGGGACTAGCGGAACCTACGAGCAGTACTTC.

This clone was detected once. The chain couples TRBV30 to TRBJ1-2; 8 nucleotides line up with TRBD1. The CDR3 consists of 14 residues. In germline, CDR1 is GTSNPN, CDR2 SVGIG (reference sequence). J lost 1 base, V lost 5 bases, and 6 bases had no gene match. In DNA form, the CDR3 reads TGTGCCTGGGGACAGGGTAGGGGTAACTATGGCTACACCTTC. Its translation: CAWGQGRGNYGYTF.

This chain joins TRBV7-8 and TRBJ2-1; TRBD2 might be the D (5 bases). V gave up 0 bases and J gave up 4 bases, with 10 bases separating them. The germline V gene encodes CDR1 SGHVS and CDR2 FQNEAQ. CDR3 length: 15 amino acids. The CDR3: CASSLASGRYNEQFF. In DNA form, the CDR3 reads TGTGCCAGCAGCTTAGCGAGCGGAAGATACAATGAGCAGTTCTTC.

The chain recombines TRBV6-6 with TRBJ2-1; the D gene is possibly TRBD1 (5 bases). CDR3 length: 15 residues. The germline gives CDR1 MNHNY, CDR2 SVGAGI (reference sequence). V lost 0 bases, J lost 3 bases, and 9 bases lay in between. CDR3 in DNA: TGTGCCAGCAGTTACTCCCAGGGTATCTACAATGAGCAGTTCTTC. Residues: CASSYSQGIYNEQFF.

The genes are TRBV2 and TRBJ1-2; 12 nucleotides align to TRBD1. Trimming took 6 bases from V and 4 from J; bases not matched to a gene: 3. From germline, CDR1 is SNHLY and CDR2 FYNNEI. The length of the CDR3 is 14 residues. The DNA of the CDR3 is TGTGCCAGCAGGGGACAGGGGGCGAGCTATGGCTACACCTTC. Its translation is CASRGQGASYGYTF.

The rearrangement links TRBV4-3 to TRBJ2-7; no firm D call. V was cut by 1 base and J by 6 bases, with 7 bases left in between. The length of the CDR3 is 12 residues. Germline V gene sequence: CDR1 LGHNA, CDR2 YSLEER. CDR3 in amino acids: CASSQGVGEQYF. The CDR3 coding sequence is TGCGCCAGCAGCCAAGGAGTCGGCGAGCAGTACTTC.

This chain links TRBV10-2 with TRBJ1-1, with a possible D match to TRBD1 (5 bases). Trimming left V 1 base short and J 3 bases short, with 12 bases between. The CDR3 covers 15 residues. The germline V gene encodes CDR1 WSHSY and CDR2 SAAADI. CDR3 loop: CASSEFSREDTEAFF. CDR3 nucleotides: TGCGCCAGCAGTGAGTTCAGCAGGGAGGACACTGAAGCTTTCTTT.

The chain couples TRBV19 to TRBJ2-1, with 10 bases identical to TRBD2. J was trimmed by 8 bases and V by 8 bases; bases with no gene match: 9. Germline V gene lookup returns CDR1 LNHDA and CDR2 SQIVND (reference sequence). This CDR3 region has 14 residues. This CDR3 is CASYPSGGADEQFF. CDR3 DNA sequence: TGTGCCAGTTATCCCAGCGGGGGGGCCGATGAGCAGTTCTTC. The full variable domain, its missing parts supplied by reference TRBV19 and TRBJ2-1, is DGGITQSPKYLFRKEGQNVTLSCEQNLNHDAMYWYRQDPGQGLRLIYYSQIVNDFQKGDIAEGYSVSREKKESFPLTVTSAQKNPTAFYLCASYPSGGADEQFFGPGTRLTVL.

V and J are TRBV5-4 and TRBJ2-7; TRBD1 matches at 9 bases. Germline V CDR1 and CDR2: SGHNT, YYREEE (reference sequence). The CDR3 loop spans 15 amino acids. After removal of 3 bases from V and 5 bases from J, the junction contained 9 bases not matched to a gene. CDR3 region: CASSSTGQGGDEQYF. Here the CDR3 DNA reads TGTGCCAGCAGCTCGACGGGACAGGGAGGGGACGAGCAGTACTTC.

This chain connects TRBV18 to TRBJ2-1, with 10 bases fitting TRBD2. The junction had 8 bases not matched to a gene; V was cut back by 3 bases and J by 9 bases. The CDR3 loop spans 15 amino acids. Germline V gene sequence: CDR1 KGHSH, CDR2 LQKENI. The CDR3 is CASSPGLAGELEQFF. CDR3 in DNA: TGTGCCAGCTCACCTGGGCTAGCGGGAGAACTTGAGCAGTTCTTC.

The V gene is TRBV7-2, the J gene TRBJ2-1; 14 bases are a match to TRBD2. The CDR3 sequence is 16 residues long. J was trimmed by 8 bases and V by 4 bases; bases with no gene match: 7. The germline V gene encodes CDR1 SGHTA and CDR2 FQGNSA. In DNA, the CDR3 is TGTGCCAGCAGCTCCGGGACTAGCGGGAGTTGGGATGAGCAGTTCTTC. Its protein product is CASSSGTSGSWDEQFF.

The genes are TRBV5-6 and TRBJ2-7, with 10 bases lining up with TRBD2. With 9 bases clipped from V and 4 bases from J, the junction kept 10 bases outside the gene matches. The length of the CDR3 is 14 residues. Germline assignment: CDR1 SGHDT and CDR2 YYEEEE. The CDR3 sequence: CATRTSGTLYEQYF. The DNA for the CDR3 is TGTGCCACCAGAACTAGCGGGACACTTTACGAGCAGTACTTC.

V and J are TRBV9 and TRBJ1-4; the match to TRBD1 covers 8 bases. The CDR3 totals 15 residues. The junction had 5 bases not matched to a gene; V was cut back by 0 bases and J by 7 bases. Germline CDR1 is SGDLS and CDR2 is YYNGEE. DNA of the CDR3: TGTGCCAGCAGCGTAGCCGCAGGGGGCGGTGAAAAACTGTTTTTT. Translation gives CASSVAAGGGEKLFF.